This TCR beta chain is drawn from a study of blood T cell repertoires in COVID-19. Study overall: Sources were T cells, B-cell-depleted T cells, or PBMCs; the material itself was cDNA or gDNA.

Sequenced by immunoSEQ multiplex PCR; TCRdb stores in-frame clones only, minus some. The table has 300,000 to 500,000 clones, 88% seen once. Trimming cost V 4 bases and J 0 bases, with 17 bases left between them. This CDR3 contains 16 residues. Germline V gives CDR1 SGHNT, CDR2 YYREEE (reference sequence). The V gene is TRBV5-4, the J gene TRBJ2-7; a weak D match, TRBD2 (6 bases). Sequencing was done on a sample of PBMCs or T cells enriched from blood (not recorded which). The TCR was taken from a woman aged 25-40 years with acute COVID-19. The DNA for the CDR3 is TGTGCCAGCAGCCACCGGGGGAAGGGAGTCTCCTACGAGCAGTACTTC. It yields the protein CASSHRGKGVSYEQYF. The full variable domain, completed using reference TRBV5-4 and TRBJ2-7, is ETGVTQSPTHLIKTRGQQVTLRCSSQSGHNTVSWYQQALGQGPQFIFQYYREEENGRGNFPPRFSGLQFPNYSSELNVNALELDDSALYLCASSHRGKGVSYEQYFGPGTRLTVT.